This T cell receptor beta chain is from a study of T cells after posttransplantation cyclophosphamide. Whole-study findings and limits: Tissue-infiltrating T cells from skin or gut overlapped little with blood T cells. Recipient CMV seropositivity and CMV reactivation strongly tracked TRB clonality.

Some clones are missing from TCRdb's copy, which holds only in-frame ones; the method was immunoSEQ multiplex PCR. This set yields tens of thousands of clones and no singletons; the top ten hold about 4.5%. Peripheral blood was collected from the related graft donor on the marrow donation day. CDR1 is MDHEN, CDR2 SYDVKM, per germline. With 5 bases clipped from V and 5 bases from J, the junction kept 7 bases outside the gene matches. CDR3 length: 14 residues. The sample holds many counts of this clone. Antigen: not known. The chain employs TRBV28 and TRBJ2-7, with 9 positions matching TRBD1. The source material was PBMCs. This receptor was identified in a woman aged 45 to 65 in good health and a related stem cell transplant donor. Here the CDR3 DNA reads TGTGCCAGCAGTCCACTGGGACAGGGACACGAGCAGTACTTC. Translated: CASSPLGQGHEQYF. The full variable domain, rest sourced from reference TRBV28 and TRBJ2-7, is DVKVTQSSRYLVKRTGEKVFLECVQDMDHENMFWYRQDPGLGLRLIYFSYDVKMKEKGDIPEGYSVSREKKERFSLILESASTNQTSMYLCASSPLGQGHEQYFGPGTRLTVT.